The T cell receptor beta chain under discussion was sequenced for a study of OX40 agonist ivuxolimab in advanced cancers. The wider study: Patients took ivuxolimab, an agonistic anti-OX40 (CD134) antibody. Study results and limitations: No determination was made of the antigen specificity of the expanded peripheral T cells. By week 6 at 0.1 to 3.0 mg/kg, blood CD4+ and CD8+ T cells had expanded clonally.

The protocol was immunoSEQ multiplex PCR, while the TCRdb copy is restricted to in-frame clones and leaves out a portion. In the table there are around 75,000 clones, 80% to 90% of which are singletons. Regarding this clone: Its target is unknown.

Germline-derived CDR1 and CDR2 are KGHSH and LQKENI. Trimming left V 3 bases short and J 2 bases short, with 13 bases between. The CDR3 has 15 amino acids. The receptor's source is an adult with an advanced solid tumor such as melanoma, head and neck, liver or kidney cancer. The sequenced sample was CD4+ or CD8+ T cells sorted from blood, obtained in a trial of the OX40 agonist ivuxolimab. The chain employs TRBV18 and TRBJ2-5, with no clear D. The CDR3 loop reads CASSPGGGSQETQYF. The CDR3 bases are TGTGCCAGCTCACCGGGTGGCGGCTCACAAGAGACCCAGTACTTC.